The 22 T cell receptor beta chains presented below share a single source sample, sequenced in a study of OX40 agonist ivuxolimab in advanced cancers. TCRdb keeps only in-frame clones here, not all; method: immunoSEQ multiplex PCR. The sample holds about 40,000 clones, 82% seen once. The source was CD4+ or CD8+ T cells sorted from blood, collected in a trial of the OX40 agonist ivuxolimab. The receptors derive from an adult with an advanced solid tumor such as melanoma, head and neck, liver or kidney cancer.

The V and J genes are TRBV13 and TRBJ2-1, with no clear D. The V end was cut by 1 base, the J end by 3 bases, with 7 bases between. The germline gives CDR1 PRHDT, CDR2 FYEKMQ (reference sequence). The CDR3 spans 14 residues. DNA of the CDR3: TGTGCCAGCAGCTTAGAGGCAGGCTACAATGAGCAGTTCTTC. Encoded protein: CASSLEAGYNEQFF.

The chain has TRBV10-2 and TRBJ2-4, with TRBD2 as a possible D gene (6 bases). Germline CDR1 WSHSY, CDR2 SAAADI. This CDR3 comprises 13 residues. The germline V and J ends were trimmed by 2 bases and 7 bases, with 9 bases remaining between them. CDR3 sequence reads: CASSETGGNIQYF. The CDR3 DNA is TGCGCCAGCAGTGAGACAGGAGGGAACATTCAGTACTTC.

This clone appeared a single time. The V call is TRBV11-2, the J call TRBJ2-5; D perhaps matches TRBD1 (6 bases). This CDR3 is 13 amino acids long. CDR1 and CDR2 (germline): SGHAT, FQNNGV. Between the trimmed V and J ends, which lost 9 bases and 5 bases, there was a span of 16 bases. The CDR3 loop is CASTPMGAETQYF. Here the CDR3 DNA reads TGTGCCAGTACTCCAATGGGGGCGGAGACCCAGTACTTC.

This chain connects TRBV19 to TRBJ2-1; D is unresolved. This CDR3 region has 11 residues. The ends were cut back, 9 bases at V and 8 bases at J, with 11 bases in the middle. Germline lookup yields CDR1 LNHDA and CDR2 SQIVND (reference sequence). The CDR3 region has the DNA TGTGCCAGCGCTCTGTGGGATGAGCAGTTCTTC. This encodes CASALWDEQFF.

This clone has just a few counts. The chain joins TRBV6-5 to TRBJ1-3; the D gene is possibly TRBD1 (5 bases). Germline assignment: CDR1 MNHEY and CDR2 SVGAGI. The CDR3 consists of 15 residues. V was shortened by 2 bases and J by 4 bases, with 12 bases between the two germline ends. CDR3: CASSYGAWGGNTIYF. The CDR3 DNA is TGTGCCAGCAGTTACGGCGCGTGGGGGGGAAACACCATATATTTT.

V usage is TRBV11-2 and J usage is TRBJ1-3, with D tentatively TRBD1 (5 bases). There are 15 residues in the CDR3. The germline gives CDR1 SGHAT, CDR2 FQNNGV. Trimming shortened V by 3 bases and J by 3 bases, and 12 bases separated the two germline ends. CDR3 loop: CASSLGGRGGNTIYF. In DNA, the CDR3 is TGTGCCAGCAGCTTGGGGGGTCGTGGTGGAAACACCATATATTTT. Full variable domain (rest looked up from reference TRBV11-2 and TRBJ1-3): EAGVAQSPRYKIIEKRQSVAFWCNPISGHATLYWYQQILGQGPKLLIQFQNNGVVDDSQLPKDRFSAERLKGVDSTLKIQPAKLEDSAVYLCASSLGGRGGNTIYFGEGSWLTVV.

V gene TRBV6-5 combines with J gene TRBJ1-6; D perhaps matches TRBD1 (5 bases). This CDR3 region has 16 residues. The V and J ends lost 2 bases and 6 bases respectively, with 14 bases between them. Germline V gene data show CDR1 as MNHEY and CDR2 as SVGAGI. In nucleotides, the CDR3 is TGTGCCAGCAGTTACCCGCCGGGACGGACTAATTCACCCCTCCACTTT. Translated, it gives CASSYPPGRTNSPLHF.

The chain carries TRBV11-2 and TRBJ2-1; D is unresolved. The V gene's germline CDR1 is SGHAT and CDR2 FQNNGV. The CDR3 has 15 amino acids. The V and J ends lost 6 bases and 6 bases respectively, with 18 bases between them. The CDR3 here is CASRRAGSLRNEQFF. The CDR3 DNA reads TGTGCCAGCAGGCGAGCCGGCTCCCTCCGCAATGAGCAGTTCTTC.

The chain has TRBV27 and TRBJ1-6; the D is unclear. The germline V gene encodes CDR1 MNHEY and CDR2 SMNVEV (reference sequence). V shed 5 bases and J shed 12 bases, with 17 bases lying between them. The CDR3 is made up of 14 amino acids. The CDR3 is CASSLGSDPLPLHF. The CDR3 nucleotides read TGTGCCAGCAGTCTTGGATCCGACCCCCTACCCCTCCACTTT.

The chain carries TRBV7-8 and TRBJ1-1; TRBD1 might be the D (6 bases). The V end lost 4 bases, the J end lost 5 bases, and 20 bases lay between the germline ends. Germline V CDR1 and CDR2: SGHVS, FQNEAQ. The CDR3 runs 16 residues. The CDR3 is CASSSRTGMGRTEAFF. CDR3 bases: TGTGCCAGCAGCTCAAGAACAGGGATGGGTCGAACTGAAGCTTTCTTT. Filled out from reference TRBV7-8 and TRBJ1-1, the complete variable domain reads GAGVSQSPRYKVAKRGQDVALRCDPISGHVSLFWYQQALGQGPEFLTYFQNEAQLDKSGLPSDRFFAERPEGSVSTLKIQRTQQEDSAVYLCASSSRTGMGRTEAFFGQGTRLTVV.

This clone came up a few times. The J gene is TRBJ1-5, the V gene TRBV6-5, with a weak D call TRBD1 (5 bases). Germline values: CDR1 MNHEY, CDR2 SVGAGI. This CDR3 is built from 13 residues. V lost 6 bases and J lost 7, with 13 bases in between. CDR3 DNA: TGTGCCAGCAGCCGGGACGGCGGGCAGCCCCAGCATTTT. Encoded protein: CASSRDGGQPQHF.

This sequence joins TRBV6-5 and TRBJ1-2; tentative D call: TRBD1 (6 bases). The V and J ends lost 2 bases and 5 bases respectively, with 12 bases between them. Germline lookup yields CDR1 MNHEY and CDR2 SVGAGI. The length of the CDR3 is 14 residues. CDR3 nucleotide sequence: TGTGCCAGCAGTTACGGTCAGGGGTTTTATGGCTACACCTTC. It yields the protein CASSYGQGFYGYTF.

The gene calls are TRBV18 and TRBJ1-2; 7 positions agree with TRBD1. In germline, CDR1 is KGHSH, CDR2 LQKENI. After removal of 3 bases from V and 6 bases from J, the junction contained 13 bases not matched to a gene. CDR3 size: 16 residues. CDR3 residues: CASSPIGVGQAHGYTF. Written as DNA, the CDR3 is TGTGCCAGCTCACCTATAGGTGTCGGACAGGCCCATGGCTACACCTTC.

Points on this clone: Sequence at one end of the junction differs from germline and may be a read error. The V gene is TRBV7-9, the J gene TRBJ2-6; D may be TRBD1 (6 bases). Germline CDR1 reads SEHNR; CDR2 reads FQNEAQ (reference sequence). The length of the CDR3 is 15 residues. DNA for the CDR3: TGTGCGAGCACTCAGGGGCGGACTGGGGCCAACGTCCTGACTTTC. Translated: CASTQGRTGANVLTF.

The chain has TRBV7-8 and TRBJ1-5; D perhaps matches TRBD1 (5 bases). Germline CDR1 and CDR2: SGHVS and FQNEAQ. With 0 bases removed from V and 3 bases from J, the gap between germline ends came to 12 bases. The CDR3 length is 16 residues. Here the CDR3 DNA reads TGTGCCAGCAGCTTAGCAGGGACCCGGGTCAATCAGCCCCAGCATTTT. Its protein is CASSLAGTRVNQPQHF.

The rearrangement links TRBV18 to TRBJ2-7; D possibly corresponds to TRBD1 (6 bases). This CDR3 has 15 residues. V lost 3 bases and J 4 bases, leaving 16 bases between the germline ends. Per germline, CDR1 KGHSH and CDR2 LQKENI. The CDR3 DNA reads TGTGCCAGCTCACCGAGCTCAGGGGACCTATACGAGCAGTACTTC. Translating gives CASSPSSGDLYEQYF.

In DNA, the CDR3 is TGTGCCAGCAGCACGCGACAGAAATTCAACACCGGGGAGCTGTTTTTT. Translating gives CASSTRQKFNTGELFF. The chain combines TRBV7-2 with TRBJ2-2; perhaps TRBD1 as D (5 bases). Trimming took 5 bases from V and 2 from J, leaving 15 bases between them. Germline V gene lookup returns CDR1 SGHTA and CDR2 FQGNSA. CDR3 length equals 16 residues.

The chain combines TRBV2 with TRBJ1-2; the D gene is possibly TRBD1 (6 bases). Germline CDR1 reads SNHLY; CDR2 reads FYNNEI. V gave up 2 bases and J gave up 2 bases, with 9 bases separating them. This CDR3 has 14 amino acids. The CDR3 DNA reads TGTGCCAGCAGTGAACAGGGGCGCAACTATGGCTACACCTTC. Encoded protein: CASSEQGRNYGYTF.

In nucleotides, the CDR3 is TGTGCCAGCAGTGGGGAGCCAGGGGTAGGTGGCTACACCTTC. It is translated as CASSGEPGVGGYTF. V and J are TRBV2 and TRBJ1-2; tentative D call: TRBD1 (6 bases). Trimming removed 4 bases from V and 7 bases from J, with 16 bases in between. CDR1 is SNHLY, CDR2 FYNNEI, per germline. The CDR3 totals 14 residues.

The chain has TRBV4-2 and TRBJ2-5, with TRBD2 as a possible D gene (5 bases). Between the trimmed V and J ends, which lost 1 base and 4 bases, there was a span of 25 bases. Germline loops: CDR1 LGHNA, CDR2 YNFKEQ. The CDR3 runs 19 residues. As DNA, the CDR3 is TGTGCCAGCAGCCAAGTCGCTTCGACCCACGAACGGGGATCAGAGACCCAGTACTTC. It is translated as CASSQVASTHERGSETQYF.

The chain has TRBV27 and TRBJ2-1, with 11 bases lining up with TRBD2. Germline assignment: CDR1 MNHEY and CDR2 SMNVEV (reference sequence). V dropped 1 base and J dropped 4; count of bases not matched to a gene: 15. This CDR3 contains 20 residues. CDR3 loop: CASSLYAPGLADLTYNEQFF. The CDR3 DNA is TGTGCCAGCAGTTTATACGCGCCGGGACTAGCGGACTTAACATACAATGAGCAGTTCTTC.

This clone was counted between two and nine times. J is TRBJ2-6 and V is TRBV27; D is possibly TRBD1 (6 bases). The germline V gene has CDR1 MNHEY and CDR2 SMNVEV (reference sequence). The germline V and J ends were trimmed by 5 bases and 2 bases, with 13 bases remaining between them. This CDR3 contains 16 residues. The CDR3 coding sequence is TGTGCCAGCAGTAAACTACAGGGAACTGGGGCCAACGTCCTGACTTTC. Translating gives CASSKLQGTGANVLTF.